The 32 T cell receptor beta chains given below trace back to one sample, sequenced in a study of Graves' ophthalmopathy and Graves' hyperthyroidism. The study amplified TCR beta CDR3 regions using RNA transcripts. First-round RT-PCR with HTBI primers preceded a second-round multiplex PCR. From the multiplex PCR reads, TCRdb called clonotypes with MiXCR, one entry per CDR3 protein. The repertoire holds almost 750,000 distinct CDR3 sequences, with roughly 41% as singletons. Material for sequencing was peripheral blood. Every receptor here comes from an adult man with Graves' ophthalmopathy.

This clonotype has a handful of counts. Germline is not matched at one junction end, which may reflect a read error. The J gene is TRBJ1-2, the V gene TRBV6-1; D is unresolved. The germline gives CDR1 MNHNS, CDR2 SASEGT. CDR3 length: 13 amino acids. The CDR3 DNA is TGTGCCAGCAATGAAGCAGCCGCGGGTGGCTACACCTTC. Translation gives CASNEAAAGGYTF.

The rearrangement links TRBV10-3 to TRBJ1-1; 8 bases fit TRBD1. There are 16 residues in the CDR3. Germline V gene data show CDR1 as ENHRY and CDR2 as SYGVKD. V gave up 10 bases and J gave up 3 bases; unmatched junction bases: 16. The CDR3 is CASWGEATGEDTEAFF. For the CDR3, the DNA is TGTGCCAGCTGGGGGGAGGCGACAGGGGAGGACACTGAAGCTTTCTTT.

There are a few counts of this clonotype. Sequence at one end of the junction differs from germline and may be a read error. The genes are TRBV10-3 and TRBJ1-1, with unresolved D. Germline assignment: CDR1 ENHRY and CDR2 SYGVKD. CDR3 length equals 14 residues. The CDR3 coding sequence is TGTGCCAGCAGTTACTCTTTCTTCAACACTGAAGCTTTCTTT. Its protein product is CASSYSFFNTEAFF.

This clonotype was recorded once. One base away lies a much larger clone, so this may be a sequencing read error. This chain connects TRBV7-6 to TRBJ2-7; 8 nucleotides match TRBD1. Looked up from germline, CDR1 is SGHVS and CDR2 is FNYEAQ. The CDR3 loop spans 13 amino acids. The DNA for the CDR3 is TGTGCCATCAGCGGAGGACAGGGTTACGAGCAGTACTTC. Protein: CAISGGQGYEQYF. Based on the CDR3 plus reference TRBV7-6 and TRBJ2-7, the full variable domain is GAGVSQSPRYKVTKRGQDVALRCDPISGHVSLYWYRQALGQGPEFLTYFNYEAQQDKSGLPNDRFSAERPEGSISTLTIQRTEQRDSAMYRCAISGGQGYEQYFGPGTRLTVT.

This clonotype showed up just a few times. The chain combines TRBV5-8 with TRBJ1-2; 7 nucleotides agree with TRBD1. The germline gives CDR1 SGHTS, CDR2 YDEGEE. The CDR3 contains 15 residues. V shed 2 bases and J 6 bases; nucleotides not matched to a gene: 10. The CDR3 protein is CASSLPGTEVDGYTF. The CDR3 DNA sequence: TGTGCCAGCAGCTTACCCGGGACAGAGGTCGATGGCTACACCTTC. Drawing the rest from reference TRBV5-8 and TRBJ1-2, the complete variable domain is EAGVTQSPTHLIKTRGQQATLRCSPISGHTSVYWYQQALGLGLQFLLWYDEGEERNRGNFPPRFSGRQFPNYSSELNVNALELEDSALYLCASSLPGTEVDGYTFGSGTRLTVV.

This clonotype has more than one count but fewer than ten. The V call is TRBV5-5, the J call TRBJ2-7; a possible D gene is TRBD1 (5 bases). V lost 5 bases and J 7 bases, leaving 16 bases between the germline ends. This CDR3 contains 13 residues. CDR1 SGHKS and CDR2 YYEKEE come from the germline V gene (reference sequence). The chain's CDR3 is CASRPSPGKEQYF. The CDR3 nucleotides read TGTGCCAGCAGACCCTCCCCAGGGAAGGAGCAGTACTTC.

This clonotype has at least ten counts. V and J are TRBV11-2 and TRBJ2-7; D call uncertain. CDR3 length: 15 amino acids. Germline loops: CDR1 SGHAT, CDR2 FQNNGV. Trimming cost V 5 bases and J 2 bases, with 16 bases left between them. CDR3 bases: TGTGCCAGCAGCAGAGGACGGGCATTAGCCTACGAGCAGTACTTC. It codes for CASSRGRALAYEQYF.

This clonotype has at least ten counts. The chain recombines TRBV12-3 or TRBV12-4 with TRBJ2-5, with 7 nucleotides matching TRBD1. The CDR3 runs to 13 residues. V shed 6 bases, J shed 5 bases, and the junction held 6 bases outside the gene matches. The CDR3, as DNA: TGTGCCAGCAGAGAGGGGGCGTCCGAGACCCAGTACTTC. This gives the protein CASREGASETQYF.

About this clonotype itself: Being one base from a much bigger clone, this may be a read error. The CDR3 loop is CAASRGRQGGNQPQHF. CDR3 DNA sequence: TGTGCCGCCAGCAGAGGAAGGCAGGGGGGCAATCAGCCCCAGCATTTT. The chain has TRBV15 and TRBJ1-5; 7 bases map to TRBD1. This CDR3 has 16 amino acids. Germline CDR1 LNHNV, CDR2 YYDKDF (reference sequence).

Concerning this clonotype itself: It may be a read error: a sequence one base away is much more abundant. The V gene is TRBV24-1, the J gene TRBJ2-7, with TRBD2 identical over 11 bases. The DNA end favors TRBJ2-5, so the J call may be wrong. The CDR3 is 17 amino acids. The V gene's germline CDR1 is KGHDR and CDR2 SFDVKD. The CDR3 DNA is TGTGCCACCAGTGATGTGGGACTAGCGGAAGTTGGAGAGACCCAGTACTTC. Translating gives CATSDVGLAEVGETQYF.

This clonotype was counted a few times. The chain is built from TRBV7-2 and TRBJ2-2, with D tentatively TRBD2 (5 bases). V dropped 9 bases and J dropped 2 bases, with 19 bases sitting between them. Germline CDR1 and CDR2: SGHTA and FQGNSA. The CDR3 consists of 16 residues. The CDR3 nucleotides read TGTGCCAGTAGTATGGCGCTAGCAGCAAACACCGGGGAGCTGTTTTTT. Translated, it gives CASSMALAANTGELFF.

Ten or more counts support this clonotype. The DNA for the CDR3 is TGTGCCAGCAGCCAATCTTGGGGTCGGTATGGCTACACCTTC. Protein sequence: CASSQSWGRYGYTF. V is TRBV16 and J is TRBJ1-2; D is uncertain. CDR1 and CDR2 from the germline V gene are KGHSY and FQNENV. This CDR3 is 14 amino acids long. Trimming removed 0 bases at V and 5 bases at J, with 10 bases between.

This clonotype was counted many times. V usage is TRBV5-1 and J usage is TRBJ2-6, with TRBD2 as a possible D gene (5 bases). This CDR3 has 17 amino acids. CDR1 SGHRS and CDR2 YFSETQ come from the germline V gene. Trimming took off 0 bases at V and 1 base at J, with 11 bases between the two ends. CDR3 sequence reads: CASSLEASGSGANVLTF. CDR3 coding DNA: TGCGCCAGCAGCTTGGAAGCGAGCGGTTCTGGGGCCAACGTCCTGACTTTC.

This clonotype was seen only a few times. V usage is TRBV9 and J usage is TRBJ1-1; D might be TRBD1 (6 bases). This CDR3 is 16 amino acids long. The germline V gene encodes CDR1 SGDLS and CDR2 YYNGEE. With 4 bases removed from V and 5 bases from J, the gap between germline ends came to 21 bases. DNA for the CDR3: TGTGCCAGCAGCAAGTGGGGGGCCAGGCGAGGTACTGAAGCTTTCTTT. This sequence encodes CASSKWGARRGTEAFF.

This clonotype was seen a handful of times. At one end, the junction sequence differs from germline, possibly due to a read error. The V and J genes are TRBV10-3 and TRBJ1-5, with D hard to call. The CDR3 contains 13 residues. Germline values: CDR1 ENHRY, CDR2 SYGVKD. In DNA, the CDR3 is TGTGCCAGCAGTTACTCAGAGGATCAGCCCCAGCATTTT. As protein: CASSYSEDQPQHF.

The chain links TRBV6-6 to TRBJ1-2; 11 bases match TRBD1. CDR1 is MNHNY and CDR2 is SVGAGI in the germline V gene (reference sequence). The CDR3 spans 14 residues. V shed 6 bases, J shed 8 bases, and the junction held 8 bases outside the gene matches. The CDR3, as DNA: TGTGCCAGCAGAGCCGGGACAGGGGGAAGAGGCTACACCTTC. This gives the protein CASRAGTGGRGYTF.

Regarding this clonotype: One end of the junction varies from germline; a read error may be responsible. This chain joins TRBV10-3 and TRBJ2-7, with TRBD1 identical over 7 bases. Germline CDR1 and CDR2: ENHRY and SYGVKD. The CDR3 spans 13 residues. In nucleotides, the CDR3 is TGTGCCATCAGACAGACAGGGAACTACGAGCAGAACTTC. Its protein is CAIRQTGNYEQNF.

As regards this clonotype: A much larger clone differs by one base, so this may be a read error. The rearrangement links TRBV11-2 to TRBJ2-7, with TRBD2 as a possible D gene (6 bases). Trimming cost V 3 bases and J 2 bases, with 14 bases left between them. CDR3 length: 15 residues. The germline gives CDR1 SGHAT, CDR2 FQNNGV. The chain's CDR3 is CASSLPASEAYEQYF. In DNA, the CDR3 is TGTGCCAGCAGCTTGCCGGCTAGCGAGGCCTACGAGCAGTACTTC.

This clonotype was detected ten times or more. The chain recombines TRBV7-9 with TRBJ1-1, with D maybe TRBD1 (6 bases). The CDR3 sequence is 13 residues long. V was clipped by 5 bases and J by 5 bases, with 12 bases between them. Germline-derived CDR1 and CDR2 are SEHNR and FQNEAQ (reference sequence). The CDR3 spells CASSPRGLTEAFF. The CDR3 DNA reads as TGTGCCAGCAGCCCTCGGGGGCTGACTGAAGCTTTCTTT.

This clonotype was recorded once. One end of the junction varies from germline; a read error may be responsible. This chain joins TRBV14 and TRBJ1-2, with D uncertain. Germline V gene sequence: CDR1 SGHDN, CDR2 FVKESK. The CDR3 consists of 15 residues. The CDR3 sequence is CASSQSVGANHGYTF. The CDR3 DNA sequence: TGTGCCAGCAGCCAATCGGTAGGAGCTAACCATGGCTACACCTTC.

This chain connects TRBV7-6 to TRBJ2-2; tentatively, D is TRBD2 (6 bases). This CDR3 has 17 amino acids. V was pared by 5 bases and J by 0 bases, with 16 bases between. CDR1 and CDR2 (germline): SGHVS, FNYEAQ. The CDR3 loop reads CASSRSVGTSNTGELFF. The CDR3 coding sequence is TGTGCCAGCAGCCGATCGGTAGGGACTTCGAACACCGGGGAGCTGTTTTTT.

The CDR3 DNA sequence: TGTGCCAGCGGACCGGGACAGTCGGGTCAGCCCCAGCATTTT. Translated: CASGPGQSGQPQHF. This sequence joins TRBV24-1 and TRBJ1-5; TRBD1 matches at 7 bases. Germline V gene data show CDR1 as KGHDR and CDR2 as SFDVKD. There are 14 residues in the CDR3. V gave up 11 bases and J gave up 6 bases; unmatched junction bases: 12.

This clonotype was seen ten or more times. The CDR3: CASSSAGEDEQYF. The CDR3 bases are TGTGCCAGCAGTTCGGCAGGGGAGGACGAGCAGTACTTC. The chain joins TRBV6-5 to TRBJ2-7, with D perhaps being TRBD1 or TRBD2 (6 bases each). Trimming pared 4 bases from V and 5 bases from J, leaving 12 bases between. The CDR3 loop spans 13 amino acids. Germline CDR1 is MNHEY and CDR2 is SVGAGI.

The genes are TRBV9 and TRBJ2-2; maybe TRBD2 (5 bases). In germline, CDR1 is SGDLS, CDR2 YYNGEE. The CDR3 length is 16 residues. V was cut by 0 bases and J by 4 bases, with 13 bases left in between. CDR3 sequence reads: CASSVGGSRGTGELFF. CDR3 nucleotide sequence: TGTGCCAGCAGCGTAGGGGGTTCCCGGGGCACCGGGGAGCTGTTTTTT.

This clonotype was seen at least ten times. This sequence joins TRBV2 and TRBJ2-7; no clear D. The CDR3 sequence is 15 residues long. CDR1 SNHLY and CDR2 FYNNEI come from the germline V gene. V dropped 3 bases and J dropped 5 bases, with 17 bases sitting between them. Here the CDR3 DNA reads TGTGCCAGCAGTGAGTTGTTGGGGAACAGCAACGAGCAGTACTTC. Translating gives CASSELLGNSNEQYF.

The gene calls are TRBV25-1 and TRBJ1-2, with D uncertain. CDR1 and CDR2 (germline): MGHDK, SYGVNS. The V gene lost 6 bases and the J gene lost 4 bases, with 12 bases spanning the gap. The CDR3 runs to 13 residues. The CDR3 bases are TGTGCCAGCAGGTCCTGGCAACTCTATGGCTACACCTTC. Translating it yields CASRSWQLYGYTF.

V is TRBV5-4 and J is TRBJ2-5; 8 positions match TRBD1. The germline gives CDR1 SGHNT, CDR2 YYREEE (reference sequence). The CDR3 runs 15 residues. The J segment lost 5 bases and the V segment lost 4 bases, leaving 10 bases of the junction unmatched. CDR3 sequence: CASSQGRGRRETQYF. The DNA for the CDR3 is TGTGCCAGCAGCCAAGGCAGGGGGCGCAGGGAGACCCAGTACTTC.

This clonotype showed up just a few times. The chain recombines TRBV19 with TRBJ2-2, with TRBD1 as a possible D gene (5 bases). The V end was cut by 1 base, the J end by 4 bases, with 7 bases between. The CDR3 is 14 amino acids. Germline assignment: CDR1 LNHDA and CDR2 SQIVND (reference sequence). CDR3 loop: CASSIGQGTGELFF. The CDR3 nucleotides read TGTGCCAGTAGTATAGGGCAGGGCACCGGGGAGCTGTTTTTT.

This clonotype was detected a few times. The J gene is TRBJ2-5, the V gene TRBV20-1; D is unresolved. The CDR3 consists of 13 residues. Germline CDR1 DFQATT, CDR2 SNEGSKA (reference sequence). Trimming stripped 3 bases from V and 5 bases from J, with 13 bases between. The CDR3 is CSASVGRPETQYF. CDR3 in DNA: TGCAGTGCTAGCGTCGGTAGACCGGAGACCCAGTACTTC.

V is TRBV24-1 and J is TRBJ1-5, with D hard to call. Germline values: CDR1 KGHDR, CDR2 SFDVKD. Trimming removed 5 bases at V and 2 bases at J, with 12 bases between. The CDR3 contains 15 residues. CDR3 sequence: CATSARRSGNQPQHF. CDR3 bases: TGTGCCACCAGTGCTAGACGGTCAGGCAATCAGCCCCAGCATTTT.

DNA of the CDR3: TGTGCCAGCAGCGGGACAGGGGTCACTGAAGCTTTCTTT. Protein sequence: CASSGTGVTEAFF. The chain links TRBV7-4 to TRBJ1-1, with 10 bases fitting TRBD1. V lost 5 bases and J lost 4; bases outside the gene matches: 1. CDR1 and CDR2 from the germline V gene are SGHVT and SQSDAQ. This CDR3 spans 13 amino acids.

This clonotype has ten or more counts. The chain joins TRBV25-1 to TRBJ1-2; 9 positions agree with TRBD1. V was clipped by 6 bases and J by 8 bases; unmatched bases: 16. The length of the CDR3 is 16 residues. The V gene's germline CDR1 is MGHDK and CDR2 SYGVNS. This chain's CDR3 is CASRPQGAGSRPGYTF. The CDR3, as DNA: TGTGCCAGCAGGCCACAGGGGGCTGGATCGCGTCCGGGCTACACCTTC.